The rows below give T cell receptor beta chains drawn from one sample of a study of blood T cell repertoires in COVID-19. Produced via immunoSEQ multiplex PCR; TCRdb's table is partial and in-frame only. The sample holds 80,000 to 130,000 clones, 70% to 90% seen once. Material: peripheral blood. The receptors come from a woman aged 55-69 years with acute or convalescent COVID-19. Each CDR3 is given with its conserved first and last residue. A D gene is named only where the DNA matches it firmly. A clone size is listed for some rows: how often the clone was seen (once, few, many), or a class if it is expanded.

J gene: TRBJ2-2; CDR3 length: 17; V gene: TRBV5-1; clone size: .; D gene: .; CDR3 DNA: TGCGCCAGCAGCTTGGTTGCTACCTCTCGGGGCACCGGGGAGCTGTTTTTT; CDR3 protein: CASSLVATSRGTGELFF
J gene: TRBJ2-1; CDR3 length: 14; V gene: TRBV20-1; clone size: .; D gene: .; CDR3 DNA: TGCAGTGCTAGTAGCGGAGGGCAGGGCAATGAGCAGTTCTTC; CDR3 protein: CSASSGGQGNEQFF
J gene: TRBJ2-5; CDR3 length: 15; V gene: TRBV5-4; clone size: .; D gene: TRBD2; CDR3 DNA: TGTGCCAGCAGCTTAAGCGGGGGAGAAAGGGAGACCCAGTACTTC; CDR3 protein: CASSLSGGERETQYF
J gene: TRBJ2-3; CDR3 length: 15; V gene: TRBV27; clone size: .; D gene: TRBD1; CDR3 DNA: TGTGCCAGCAGACCCCGGGACAGGGCGAGAGATACGCAGTATTTT; CDR3 protein: CASRPRDRARDTQYF
J gene: TRBJ2-1; CDR3 length: 18; V gene: TRBV6-6; clone size: .; D gene: TRBD2; CDR3 DNA: TGTGCCAGCAGTCGACCCGGGGGACTAGCGGGTCGCTACAATGAGCAGTTCTTC; CDR3 protein: CASSRPGGLAGRYNEQFF
J gene: TRBJ2-1; CDR3 length: 17; V gene: TRBV29-1; clone size: .; D gene: TRBD2; CDR3 DNA: TGCAGCGTCCCGGGGCTAGCGGGAGCACAGTCCTACAATGAGCAGTTCTTC; CDR3 protein: CSVPGLAGAQSYNEQFF
J gene: TRBJ2-1; CDR3 length: 16; V gene: TRBV6-1; clone size: .; D gene: TRBD1; CDR3 DNA: TGTGCCAGCAGTGACGGGCCGGGACAGAGTTACAATGAGCAGTTCTTC; CDR3 protein: CASSDGPGQSYNEQFF
J gene: TRBJ2-5; CDR3 length: 13; V gene: TRBV30; clone size: .; D gene: TRBD1; CDR3 DNA: TGTGCCTGGGGGACAGGGGGACAAGAGACCCAGTACTTC; CDR3 protein: CAWGTGGQETQYF
J gene: TRBJ1-1; CDR3 length: 12; V gene: TRBV27; clone size: .; D gene: .; CDR3 DNA: TGTGCCAGCAGTCCCCTCCGAGGTGAAGCTTTCTTT; CDR3 protein: CASSPLRGEAFF
J gene: TRBJ1-6; CDR3 length: 14; V gene: TRBV7-9; clone size: few; D gene: .; CDR3 DNA: TGTGCCAGCAGCTTAGAACAGTATAATTCACCCCTCCACTTT; CDR3 protein: CASSLEQYNSPLHF
J gene: TRBJ1-1; CDR3 length: 13; V gene: TRBV20-1; clone size: .; D gene: .; CDR3 DNA: TGCAGTGCTAGTACAGGGTCGACACTTATCGAGTTCTTT; CDR3 protein: CSASTGSTLIEFF
J gene: TRBJ2-7; CDR3 length: 12; V gene: TRBV29-1; clone size: .; D gene: .; CDR3 DNA: TGCAGCGTTTCTGGCTCGACAAACGAGCAGTACTTC; CDR3 protein: CSVSGSTNEQYF
J gene: TRBJ2-5; CDR3 length: 16; V gene: TRBV27; clone size: .; D gene: TRBD2; CDR3 DNA: TGTGCCAGCAGTCCAGACCGTGCTAGCGGCCAAGAGACCCAGTACTTC; CDR3 protein: CASSPDRASGQETQYF
J gene: TRBJ2-1; CDR3 length: 14; V gene: TRBV5-1; clone size: .; D gene: .; CDR3 DNA: TGCGCCAGCAGCTTAGAGTCTAGCTACAATGAGCAGTTCTTC; CDR3 protein: CASSLESSYNEQFF
J gene: TRBJ2-5; CDR3 length: 12; V gene: TRBV19; clone size: .; D gene: TRBD1; CDR3 DNA: TGTGCCACGGGGACAGGGCGGGAGACCCAGTACTTC; CDR3 protein: CATGTGRETQYF
J gene: TRBJ1-5; CDR3 length: 15; V gene: TRBV15; clone size: .; D gene: .; CDR3 DNA: TGTGCCACCAGCAGAGACAACAGGGTGGTACAGCCCCAGCATTTT; CDR3 protein: CATSRDNRVVQPQHF
J gene: TRBJ2-7; CDR3 length: 14; V gene: TRBV19; clone size: once; D gene: TRBD1; CDR3 DNA: TGTGCCAGTAGGCAAGACAGGGGAACCTACGAGCAGTACTTC; CDR3 protein: CASRQDRGTYEQYF
J gene: TRBJ1-5; CDR3 length: 15; V gene: TRBV30; clone size: .; D gene: .; CDR3 DNA: TGTGCCTGGAGTGTAAGGGGACTTAGCAATCAGCCCCAGCATTTT; CDR3 protein: CAWSVRGLSNQPQHF
J gene: TRBJ2-1; CDR3 length: 17; V gene: TRBV27; clone size: .; D gene: .; CDR3 DNA: TGTGCCAGCAGTTCCCCACTCGGGGTTCAGCGGAACAATGAGCAGTTCTTC; CDR3 protein: CASSSPLGVQRNNEQFF
J gene: TRBJ1-5; CDR3 length: 12; V gene: TRBV6-5; clone size: .; D gene: .; CDR3 DNA: TGTGCCACTGGGGGGAATCAACGCCCCCAGCATTTT; CDR3 protein: CATGGNQRPQHF
J gene: TRBJ2-7; CDR3 length: 12; V gene: TRBV5-1; clone size: .; D gene: .; CDR3 DNA: TGCGCCAGCAGCGAGAGCTCCTACGAGCAGTACTTC; CDR3 protein: CASSESSYEQYF
J gene: TRBJ1-2; CDR3 length: 13; V gene: TRBV2; clone size: .; D gene: .; CDR3 DNA: TGTGCCAGCAGTGAGCAGGGGCCCAATGGCTACACCTTC; CDR3 protein: CASSEQGPNGYTF
J gene: TRBJ1-1; CDR3 length: 15; V gene: TRBV18; clone size: .; D gene: .; CDR3 DNA: TGTGCCAGCTCATCCCGAACAGGGATGAACACTGAAGCTTTCTTT; CDR3 protein: CASSSRTGMNTEAFF
J gene: TRBJ1-5; CDR3 length: 14; V gene: TRBV5-1; clone size: .; D gene: .; CDR3 DNA: TGCGCCAGCAGCTTGGACTCTAGCAATCAGCCCCAGCATTTT; CDR3 protein: CASSLDSSNQPQHF
J gene: TRBJ1-5; CDR3 length: 14; V gene: TRBV7-2; clone size: .; D gene: .; CDR3 DNA: TGTGCCAGCAGCTTACACGGGGGCAATCAGCCCCAGCATTTT; CDR3 protein: CASSLHGGNQPQHF
J gene: TRBJ2-3; CDR3 length: 15; V gene: TRBV28; clone size: .; D gene: .; CDR3 DNA: TGTGCCAGCAGTTCCCCAACTAGGAGCACAGATACGCAGTATTTT; CDR3 protein: CASSSPTRSTDTQYF
J gene: TRBJ2-3; CDR3 length: 15; V gene: TRBV3-1/TRBV3-2; clone size: .; D gene: .; CDR3 DNA: TGTGCCAGCAGCCAAGGGGCCACGAGCACAGATACGCAGTATTTT; CDR3 protein: CASSQGATSTDTQYF
J gene: TRBJ1-2; CDR3 length: 13; V gene: TRBV2; clone size: few; D gene: .; CDR3 DNA: TGTGCCAGCACCTTGGACAGCGGGAATGGCTACACCTTC; CDR3 protein: CASTLDSGNGYTF
J gene: TRBJ1-2; CDR3 length: 15; V gene: TRBV2; clone size: .; D gene: .; CDR3 DNA: TGTGCCAGCAGTGAAGCTTGGGGGGGCGTGGATGGCTACACCTTC; CDR3 protein: CASSEAWGGVDGYTF
J gene: TRBJ1-3; CDR3 length: 11; V gene: TRBV21-1; clone size: .; D gene: .; CDR3 DNA: TGTGCCAGCATCCCAGGAAACACCATATATTTT; CDR3 protein: CASIPGNTIYF
J gene: TRBJ2-1; CDR3 length: 15; V gene: TRBV9; clone size: .; D gene: TRBD2; CDR3 DNA: TGTGCCAGCAGCAGTCCGGGAGGGCCCGGCAATGAGCAGTTCTTC; CDR3 protein: CASSSPGGPGNEQFF
J gene: TRBJ2-7; CDR3 length: 16; V gene: TRBV7-6; clone size: .; D gene: TRBD2; CDR3 DNA: TGTGCCAGCAGCTTAGAGCTAGCGGGATTACCCTACGAGCAGTACTTC; CDR3 protein: CASSLELAGLPYEQYF
J gene: TRBJ2-2; CDR3 length: 13; V gene: TRBV9; clone size: .; D gene: .; CDR3 DNA: TGTGCCAGCAACCCGGGATTGACCGGGGAGCTGTTTTTT; CDR3 protein: CASNPGLTGELFF
J gene: TRBJ2-2; CDR3 length: 15; V gene: TRBV2; clone size: once; D gene: TRBD2; CDR3 DNA: TGTGCCAGCAGTGAATTAGCGGGAGCGGTCGGGGAGCTGTTTTTT; CDR3 protein: CASSELAGAVGELFF
J gene: TRBJ2-1; CDR3 length: 15; V gene: TRBV7-3; clone size: .; D gene: .; CDR3 DNA: TGTGCCAGCAGCTTAACTAGCGGAACTTACAATGAGCAGTTCTTC; CDR3 protein: CASSLTSGTYNEQFF
J gene: TRBJ1-1; CDR3 length: 14; V gene: TRBV27; clone size: .; D gene: TRBD1; CDR3 DNA: TGTGCCAGCAGTTTCCAGGGGGGGAACACTGAAGCTTTCTTT; CDR3 protein: CASSFQGGNTEAFF
J gene: TRBJ1-2; CDR3 length: 15; V gene: TRBV4-1; clone size: .; D gene: TRBD1; CDR3 DNA: TGCGCCAGCAGCCAAGAATCCCAGGGGGCGCGAGGCTACACCTTC; CDR3 protein: CASSQESQGARGYTF
J gene: TRBJ2-1; CDR3 length: 14; V gene: TRBV27; clone size: .; D gene: TRBD1; CDR3 DNA: TGTGCCAGCACCCGGGACAGGGACTACAATGAGCAGTTCTTC; CDR3 protein: CASTRDRDYNEQFF
J gene: TRBJ2-1; CDR3 length: 16; V gene: TRBV5-1; clone size: few; D gene: TRBD2; CDR3 DNA: TGCGCCAGCAGCCGGACTAGCGGGAGGTCCTACAATGAGCAGTTCTTC; CDR3 protein: CASSRTSGRSYNEQFF
J gene: TRBJ2-7; CDR3 length: 14; V gene: TRBV9; clone size: .; D gene: .; CDR3 DNA: TGTGCCAGCAGCGTAGCTGGGGCCAACTACGAGCAGTACTTC; CDR3 protein: CASSVAGANYEQYF
J gene: TRBJ2-5; CDR3 length: 14; V gene: TRBV15; clone size: .; D gene: .; CDR3 DNA: TGTGCCACCAGCCTTGGGAGTATGGCAGAGACCCAGTACTTC; CDR3 protein: CATSLGSMAETQYF
J gene: TRBJ2-3; CDR3 length: 13; V gene: TRBV12-5; clone size: .; D gene: .; CDR3 DNA: TGTGCTAGTGGTTTCGGGGGTACAGATACGCAGTATTTT; CDR3 protein: CASGFGGTDTQYF
J gene: TRBJ1-2; CDR3 length: 13; V gene: TRBV3-1/TRBV3-2; clone size: .; D gene: .; CDR3 DNA: TGTGCCAGCAGCCAAGGACAGGACTATGGCTACACCTTC; CDR3 protein: CASSQGQDYGYTF
J gene: TRBJ1-1; CDR3 length: 12; V gene: TRBV10-2; clone size: .; D gene: .; CDR3 DNA: TGCGCCAGCAGCTCGACAGGATCTGAAGCTTTCTTT; CDR3 protein: CASSSTGSEAFF
J gene: TRBJ2-7; CDR3 length: 11; V gene: TRBV28; clone size: .; D gene: .; CDR3 DNA: TGTGCCAGCAGTCGAACTTACGAGCAGTACTTC; CDR3 protein: CASSRTYEQYF
J gene: TRBJ1-5; CDR3 length: 14; V gene: TRBV30; clone size: .; D gene: TRBD1; CDR3 DNA: TGTGCCTGGAGCGCCGCAGGGGGAATTCAGCCCCAGCATTTT; CDR3 protein: CAWSAAGGIQPQHF
J gene: TRBJ2-2; CDR3 length: 14; V gene: TRBV6-6; clone size: .; D gene: .; CDR3 DNA: TGTGCCAGCAGTTACTCGACATTCACCGGGGAGCTGTTTTTT; CDR3 protein: CASSYSTFTGELFF
J gene: TRBJ1-1; CDR3 length: 17; V gene: TRBV21-1; clone size: .; D gene: .; CDR3 DNA: TGTGCCAGCAGCAAACGGGACCGGGACAGTGCGAACACTGAAGCTTTCTTT; CDR3 protein: CASSKRDRDSANTEAFF
J gene: TRBJ2-5; CDR3 length: 16; V gene: TRBV4-2; clone size: .; D gene: .; CDR3 DNA: TGTGCCAGCAGCCAAGTGGCCCGAGGGGGGGAAGAGACCCAGTACTTC; CDR3 protein: CASSQVARGGEETQYF
J gene: TRBJ2-7; CDR3 length: 16; V gene: TRBV15; clone size: .; D gene: TRBD2; CDR3 DNA: TGTGCCACCAGCAGAGGAGGCACTAGCGGAACCTACGAGCAGTACTTC; CDR3 protein: CATSRGGTSGTYEQYF
J gene: TRBJ2-1; CDR3 length: 14; V gene: TRBV29-1; clone size: .; D gene: .; CDR3 DNA: TGCAGCGCCTCCCTAGCTCTCTCCCCCAATGAGCAGTTCTTC; CDR3 protein: CSASLALSPNEQFF
J gene: TRBJ1-6; CDR3 length: 15; V gene: TRBV7-9; clone size: .; D gene: .; CDR3 DNA: TGTGCCAGCAGCACCGGGGACACTCATAATTCACCCCTCCACTTT; CDR3 protein: CASSTGDTHNSPLHF
J gene: TRBJ1-5; CDR3 length: 17; V gene: TRBV7-9; clone size: medium-sized; D gene: .; CDR3 DNA: TGTGCCAGCAGCTTAGGGCGGGGTAGGGGATTTTATCAGCCCCAGCATTTT; CDR3 protein: CASSLGRGRGFYQPQHF
J gene: TRBJ2-1; CDR3 length: 16; V gene: TRBV27; clone size: .; D gene: TRBD2; CDR3 DNA: TGTGCCAGCAGAGCCGGGACTAGCGGGAAATTTAATGAGCAGTTCTTC; CDR3 protein: CASRAGTSGKFNEQFF
J gene: TRBJ2-3; CDR3 length: 18; V gene: TRBV11-3; clone size: .; D gene: .; CDR3 DNA: TGTGCCAGCAGCTTAGATACCCGCGCGGCAGGGTGGGCAGATACGCAGTATTTT; CDR3 protein: CASSLDTRAAGWADTQYF
J gene: TRBJ1-2; CDR3 length: 14; V gene: TRBV23-1; clone size: .; D gene: .; CDR3 DNA: TGCGCCAGCAGTCAGAGGGCCTGGGGCTATGGCTACACCTTC; CDR3 protein: CASSQRAWGYGYTF
J gene: TRBJ2-7; CDR3 length: 14; V gene: TRBV11-2; clone size: .; D gene: .; CDR3 DNA: TGTGCCAGCAGCACCGACAGGAGCTCCTACGAGCAGTACTTC; CDR3 protein: CASSTDRSSYEQYF
J gene: TRBJ1-2; CDR3 length: 14; V gene: TRBV28; clone size: .; D gene: .; CDR3 DNA: TGTGCCAGCAGTTTAATTCTGACCTCAGGAGGCTACACCTTC; CDR3 protein: CASSLILTSGGYTF
J gene: TRBJ2-5; CDR3 length: 15; V gene: TRBV19; clone size: .; D gene: TRBD2; CDR3 DNA: TGTGCCAGTAGCCAACTAGCGGGCGGCCAAGAGACCCAGTACTTC; CDR3 protein: CASSQLAGGQETQYF
J gene: TRBJ1-2; CDR3 length: 14; V gene: TRBV5-1; clone size: .; D gene: .; CDR3 DNA: TGCGCCAGCAGGCCACGAAACCCGGACTATGGCTACACCTTC; CDR3 protein: CASRPRNPDYGYTF